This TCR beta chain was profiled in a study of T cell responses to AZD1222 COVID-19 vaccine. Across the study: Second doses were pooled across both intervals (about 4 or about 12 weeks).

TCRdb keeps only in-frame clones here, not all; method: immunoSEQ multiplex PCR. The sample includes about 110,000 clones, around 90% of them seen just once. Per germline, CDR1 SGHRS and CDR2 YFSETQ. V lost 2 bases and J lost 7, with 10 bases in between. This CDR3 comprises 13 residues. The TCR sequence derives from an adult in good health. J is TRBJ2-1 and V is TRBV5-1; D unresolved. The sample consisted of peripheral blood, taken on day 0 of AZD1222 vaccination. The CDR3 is CASSLVHRNEQFF. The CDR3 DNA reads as TGCGCCAGCAGCTTAGTCCACCGTAATGAGCAGTTCTTC.